This T cell receptor (beta chain) was retrieved from a study of blood T cell repertoires in COVID-19. Study background: Material from acute and convalescent COVID-19 was sourced from the United States, Italy and Spain. T cells, B-cell-depleted T cells, or PBMCs supplied cDNA or gDNA.

V was shortened by 6 bases and J by 4 bases, with 12 bases between the two germline ends. The CDR3 is 14 amino acids. The germline gives CDR1 PRHDT, CDR2 FYEKMQ (reference sequence). In the original processing: Nucleated cell number was recorded as an estimate derived from reference gene primer amplification. This table comes from immunoSEQ multiplex PCR, and its TCRdb copy is limited to in-frame clones, with some not included. The V and J calls and the clone size are those of that table, but D and trimming were determined from the DNA. The sample carries 250,000 to 300,000 clones, approximately 93% recorded once.

This TCR was recovered from a woman in her 30s with COVID-19, enrolled during active disease. This chain joins TRBV13 and TRBJ2-2, with TRBD1 as a possible D gene (6 bases). The sequenced sample was peripheral blood. CDR3 bases: TGTGCCAGCAGACTAGGACAGTCCACCGGGGAGCTGTTTTTT. The encoded protein is CASRLGQSTGELFF.